Shown below are 17 T cell receptor beta chains from a single sample sequenced in a study of blood T cell repertoires in COVID-19. Profiling relied on immunoSEQ multiplex PCR, and the TCRdb table lists in-frame clones only, not all of them. Of roughly 86,000 clones listed, around nine tenths are singletons. The sample taken for sequencing was peripheral blood. The source of these receptors is a man in his fifties with active or convalescent COVID-19.

The chain couples TRBV6-5 to TRBJ1-3; D is unclear. V lost 5 bases and J 4 bases, leaving 9 bases between the germline ends. Germline V CDR1 and CDR2: MNHEY, SVGAGI. The CDR3 consists of 13 residues. DNA of the CDR3: TGTGCCAGCAGTCTGTCTTTCGGAAACACCATATATTTT. As protein: CASSLSFGNTIYF.

This chain links TRBV29-1 with TRBJ1-1; D not certain. The CDR3 runs to 12 residues. Germline V gene sequence: CDR1 SQVTM, CDR2 ANQGSEA. Trimming took off 5 bases at V and 4 bases at J, with 11 bases between the two ends. CDR3 sequence reads: CSVCRGSTEAFF. As DNA, the CDR3 is TGCAGCGTTTGTCGGGGAAGCACTGAAGCTTTCTTT. Full variable domain (outside the CDR3, taken from reference TRBV29-1 and TRBJ1-1): SAVISQKPSRDICQRGTSLTIQCQVDSQVTMMFWYRQQPGQSLTLIATANQGSEATYESGFVIDKFPISRPNLTFSTLTVSNMSPEDSSIYLCSVCRGSTEAFFGQGTRLTVV.

The chain links TRBV4-3 to TRBJ1-3; D possibly corresponds to TRBD1 (6 bases). Trimming took 4 bases from V and 8 from J, leaving 15 bases between them. The V gene's germline CDR1 is LGHNA and CDR2 YSLEER. The CDR3 contains 14 residues. For the CDR3, the DNA is TGCGCCAGCAGCCCGTTGGGGGCGGGAGACACCATATATTTT. It yields the protein CASSPLGAGDTIYF.

As regards this clone: The junction does not match germline at one end; this may be a read error. This chain uses TRBV12-3 or TRBV12-4 with TRBJ1-2; 7 bases are shared with TRBD1. This CDR3 region has 9 residues. The CDR3 loop is CASSPGGTF. The CDR3 DNA reads TGTGCCAGCAGTCCAGGGGGGACGTTC.

The genes are TRBV19 and TRBJ2-7; 8 positions match TRBD2. The junction had 6 bases not matched to a gene; V was cut back by 3 bases and J by 2 bases. Germline assignment: CDR1 LNHDA and CDR2 SQIVND (reference sequence). CDR3 length equals 15 residues. The CDR3 nucleotides are TGTGCCAGTAGTATGGGTAGCGGGGCAACCTACGAGCAGTACTTC. Residues: CASSMGSGATYEQYF.

In this sample, this clone turned up once. The chain recombines TRBV6-5 with TRBJ2-5; tentative D call: TRBD1 (6 bases). Trimming removed 6 bases at V and 10 bases at J, with 12 bases between. Germline lookup yields CDR1 MNHEY and CDR2 SVGAGI. The CDR3 sequence is 11 residues long. The chain's CDR3 is CASRQRDNQYF. Written as DNA, the CDR3 is TGTGCCAGCAGGCAACGGGACAACCAGTACTTC.

With respect to this clone: At one end the junction does not follow the germline gene, possibly because of a read error. The chain couples TRBV5-1 to TRBJ1-2, with a weak D call TRBD1 (6 bases). This CDR3 has 14 residues. Per the germline V gene, CDR1 is SGHRS and CDR2 is YFSETQ. CDR3 DNA sequence: TGCGCCAGCAGCTTGAGTCCAGGGGAAGGCCAACGGGGATTC. Amino acid sequence: CASSLSPGEGQRGF.

The CDR3 region has the DNA TGCGCCAGCAGCTGGAGGGGGGGTAGCACAGATACGCAGTATTTT. Protein: CASSWRGGSTDTQYF. The V and J genes are TRBV5-1 and TRBJ2-3; D is possibly TRBD2 (7 bases). Trimming left V 3 bases short and J 0 bases short, with 11 bases between. The CDR3 consists of 15 residues. Germline assignment: CDR1 SGHRS and CDR2 YFSETQ.

V gene TRBV3-1 (or the pseudogene TRBV3-2) combines with J gene TRBJ2-3; 8 bases are a match to TRBD1. In germline, CDR1 is LGHDT, CDR2 YNNKEL (reference sequence). J was trimmed by 6 bases and V by 4 bases; bases with no gene match: 6. This CDR3 contains 14 residues. The DNA for the CDR3 is TGTGCCAGCAGCCCCGGACAGGGAGCCGATACGCAGTATTTT. Amino acid sequence: CASSPGQGADTQYF.

V usage is TRBV19 and J usage is TRBJ2-1; D is perhaps TRBD1 (5 bases). The V gene's germline CDR1 is LNHDA and CDR2 SQIVND (reference sequence). V lost 8 bases to trimming and J lost 0 bases, with 14 bases between them. The CDR3 is 15 amino acids. Written as DNA, the CDR3 is TGTGCCAGTGGGGCGGACACCTACTCCTACAATGAGCAGTTCTTC. It translates to CASGADTYSYNEQFF. Based on the CDR3 plus reference TRBV19 and TRBJ2-1, the full variable domain is DGGITQSPKYLFRKEGQNVTLSCEQNLNHDAMYWYRQDPGQGLRLIYYSQIVNDFQKGDIAEGYSVSREKKESFPLTVTSAQKNPTAFYLCASGADTYSYNEQFFGPGTRLTVL.

The rearrangement links TRBV5-1 to TRBJ2-2; possibly TRBD1 for D (5 bases). Germline values: CDR1 SGHRS, CDR2 YFSETQ. The CDR3 extends over 14 amino acids. V was shortened by 6 bases and J by 4 bases, with 13 bases between the two germline ends. DNA of the CDR3: TGCGCCAGCATCCCAGGGTACAGCACCGGGGAGCTGTTTTTT. This sequence encodes CASIPGYSTGELFF.

J is TRBJ1-4 and V is TRBV7-9, with D perhaps matching TRBD1 (5 bases). CDR1 and CDR2 from the germline V gene are SEHNR and FQNEAQ (reference sequence). The CDR3 has 16 residues. Trimming left V 5 bases short and J 7 bases short, with 20 bases between. The CDR3 DNA sequence: TGTGCCAGCAGCCAATCCGGTGGGGCCGGGGGTGAAAAACTGTTTTTT. Translating it yields CASSQSGGAGGEKLFF.

This chain links TRBV7-6 with TRBJ2-3, with 7 bases identical to TRBD2. The germline V gene has CDR1 SGHVS and CDR2 FNYEAQ. The J segment lost 3 bases and the V segment lost 2 bases, leaving 5 bases of the junction unmatched. The CDR3 spans 15 residues. For the CDR3, the DNA is TGTGCCAGCAGCTTAAGCGGGGTTGGTACAGATACGCAGTATTTT. Its translation: CASSLSGVGTDTQYF. The variable domain in full, with the rest retrieved from reference TRBV7-6 and TRBJ2-3, is GAGVSQSPRYKVTKRGQDVALRCDPISGHVSLYWYRQALGQGPEFLTYFNYEAQQDKSGLPNDRFSAERPEGSISTLTIQRTEQRDSAMYRCASSLSGVGTDTQYFGPGTRLTVL.

CDR3 protein: CASSFGGDNYGYTF. CDR3 sequence (DNA): TGTGCCAGCAGTTTTGGAGGGGACAACTATGGCTACACCTTC. The chain joins TRBV27 to TRBJ1-2; D perhaps matches TRBD1 (5 bases). Germline V gene data show CDR1 as MNHEY and CDR2 as SMNVEV (reference sequence). V lost 3 bases and J 2 bases, leaving 10 bases between the germline ends. This CDR3 is 14 amino acids long.

The J gene is TRBJ2-1, the V gene TRBV14; 8 positions match TRBD1. With 4 bases clipped from V and 7 bases from J, the junction kept 9 bases outside the gene matches. Looked up from germline, CDR1 is SGHDN and CDR2 is FVKESK. The CDR3 consists of 15 residues. CDR3 DNA: TGTGCCAGCAGCCGTAGTCAGGGGGCATGGAATGAGCAGTTCTTC. Translating gives CASSRSQGAWNEQFF.

This sequence joins TRBV29-1 and TRBJ2-6; a possible D gene is TRBD1 (5 bases). The CDR3 has 16 residues. V was pared by 4 bases and J by 0 bases, with 13 bases between. Germline CDR1 SQVTM, CDR2 ANQGSEA. CDR3 region: CSVGRQPNSGANVLTF. DNA of the CDR3: TGCAGCGTTGGCCGACAGCCTAACTCTGGGGCCAACGTCCTGACTTTC.

The rearrangement joins TRBV19 to TRBJ1-1; TRBD1 might be the D (6 bases). Germline V gives CDR1 LNHDA, CDR2 SQIVND (reference sequence). This CDR3 contains 14 residues. V was cut by 6 bases and J by 5 bases, with 16 bases left in between. The DNA of the CDR3 is TGTGCCAGTAGCACCGGGGTAGGGGGTACTGAAGCTTTCTTT. Protein sequence: CASSTGVGGTEAFF.